What follows is one T cell receptor beta chain and its context. The study ran its PCR with 60 Vbeta and 13 Jbeta primers. This table comes from immunoSEQ multiplex PCR, and its TCRdb copy is limited to in-frame clones, with some not included. The sample carries 120,000 to 150,000 clones, roughly 80% recorded once. From germline, CDR1 is MGHRA and CDR2 YSYEKL. The CDR3 contains 15 residues. The V and J ends lost 1 base and 0 bases, in that order; junction bases with no gene match: 3. This sample was taken from a study of cytomegalovirus exposure and HLA in healthy donors. Looking at the study overall: Approximately 85 million unique TCRs from HLA-typed donors made up an early data release.

The chain employs TRBV4-1 and TRBJ2-7; 7 nucleotides align to TRBD2. This receptor was identified in a man between 35 and 55 years old in good health and CMV-seropositive. The specimen was PBMCs. The CDR3 sequence is CASSQVGDYSYEQYF. CDR3 coding DNA: TGCGCCAGCAGCCAAGTGGGGGACTACTCCTACGAGCAGTACTTC.